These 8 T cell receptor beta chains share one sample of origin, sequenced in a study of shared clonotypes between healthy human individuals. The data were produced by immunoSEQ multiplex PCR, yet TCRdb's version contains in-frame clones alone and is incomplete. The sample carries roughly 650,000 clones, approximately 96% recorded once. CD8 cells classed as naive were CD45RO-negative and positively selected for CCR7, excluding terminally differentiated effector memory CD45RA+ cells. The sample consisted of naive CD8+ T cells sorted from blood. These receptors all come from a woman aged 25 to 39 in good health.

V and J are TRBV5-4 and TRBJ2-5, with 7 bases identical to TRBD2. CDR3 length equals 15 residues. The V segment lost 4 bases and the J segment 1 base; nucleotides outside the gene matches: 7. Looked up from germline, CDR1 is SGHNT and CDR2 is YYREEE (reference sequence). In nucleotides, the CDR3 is TGTGCCAGCAGCCCCTCGGCGGGAGCCCAAGAGACCCAGTACTTC. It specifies CASSPSAGAQETQYF. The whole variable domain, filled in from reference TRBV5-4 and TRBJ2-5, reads ETGVTQSPTHLIKTRGQQVTLRCSSQSGHNTVSWYQQALGQGPQFIFQYYREEENGRGNFPPRFSGLQFPNYSSELNVNALELDDSALYLCASSPSAGAQETQYFGPGTRLLVL.

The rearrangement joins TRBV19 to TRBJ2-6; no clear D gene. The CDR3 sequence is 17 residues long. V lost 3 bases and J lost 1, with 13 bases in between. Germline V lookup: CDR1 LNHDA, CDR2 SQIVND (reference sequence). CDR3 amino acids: CASSILFVRSGANVLTF. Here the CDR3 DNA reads TGTGCCAGTAGTATCCTTTTTGTTCGGTCTGGGGCCAACGTCCTGACTTTC.

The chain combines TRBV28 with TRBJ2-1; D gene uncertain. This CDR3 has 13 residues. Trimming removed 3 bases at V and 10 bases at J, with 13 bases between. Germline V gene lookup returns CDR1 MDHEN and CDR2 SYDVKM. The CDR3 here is CASSFLLFREQFF. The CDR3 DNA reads TGTGCCAGCAGTTTTCTTCTATTTAGGGAGCAGTTCTTC. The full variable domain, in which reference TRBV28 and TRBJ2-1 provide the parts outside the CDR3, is DVKVTQSSRYLVKRTGEKVFLECVQDMDHENMFWYRQDPGLGLRLIYFSYDVKMKEKGDIPEGYSVSREKKERFSLILESASTNQTSMYLCASSFLLFREQFFGPGTRLTVL.

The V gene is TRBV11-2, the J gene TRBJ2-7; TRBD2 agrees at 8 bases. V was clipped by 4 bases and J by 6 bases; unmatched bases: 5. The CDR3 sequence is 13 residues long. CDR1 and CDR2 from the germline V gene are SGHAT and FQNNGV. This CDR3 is CASSSGRVGEQYF. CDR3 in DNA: TGTGCCAGCAGCTCCGGGAGGGTTGGCGAGCAGTACTTC.

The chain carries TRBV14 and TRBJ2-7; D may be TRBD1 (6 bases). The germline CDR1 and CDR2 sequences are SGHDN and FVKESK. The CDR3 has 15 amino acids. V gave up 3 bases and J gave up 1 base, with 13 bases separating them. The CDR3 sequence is CASSHPGVGSYEQYF. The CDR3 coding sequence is TGTGCCAGCAGCCATCCAGGGGTAGGGTCCTACGAGCAGTACTTC.

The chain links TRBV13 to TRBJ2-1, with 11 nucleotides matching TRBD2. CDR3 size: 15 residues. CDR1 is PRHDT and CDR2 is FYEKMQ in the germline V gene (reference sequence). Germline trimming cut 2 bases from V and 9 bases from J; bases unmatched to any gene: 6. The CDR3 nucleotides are TGTGCCAGCAGCTTACCGTCTAGCGGGGGGCGTGAGCAGTTCTTC. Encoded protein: CASSLPSSGGREQFF.

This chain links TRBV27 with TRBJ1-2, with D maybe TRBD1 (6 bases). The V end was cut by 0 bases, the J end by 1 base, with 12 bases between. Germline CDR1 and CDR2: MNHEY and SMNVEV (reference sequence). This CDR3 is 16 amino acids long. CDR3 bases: TGTGCCAGCAGTTTATCCGCAGGGGCCTTTAACTATGGCTACACCTTC. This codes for CASSLSAGAFNYGYTF.

The CDR3: CASSISTGPGANQPQHF. For the CDR3, the DNA is TGTGCCAGTAGTATATCTACCGGACCGGGAGCAAATCAGCCCCAGCATTTT. The chain is built from TRBV19 and TRBJ1-5, with D unresolved. Germline V gene lookup returns CDR1 LNHDA and CDR2 SQIVND (reference sequence). V was trimmed by 2 bases and J by 4 bases, leaving 18 bases between them. CDR3 length equals 17 residues.